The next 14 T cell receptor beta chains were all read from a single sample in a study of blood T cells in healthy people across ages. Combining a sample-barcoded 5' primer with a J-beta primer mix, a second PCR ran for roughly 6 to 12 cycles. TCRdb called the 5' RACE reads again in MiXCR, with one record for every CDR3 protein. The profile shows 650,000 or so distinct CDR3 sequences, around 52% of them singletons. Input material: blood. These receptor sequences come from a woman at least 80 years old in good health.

CDR3 protein: CASSQDRVFVSGNTIYF. Here the CDR3 DNA reads TGCGCCAGCAGCCAAGATAGGGTTTTTGTCTCTGGAAACACCATATATTTT. This sequence joins TRBV4-1 and TRBJ1-3; D is uncertain. Trimming removed 0 bases from V and 0 bases from J, with 12 bases in between. Germline assignment: CDR1 MGHRA and CDR2 YSYEKL. The length of the CDR3 is 17 residues.

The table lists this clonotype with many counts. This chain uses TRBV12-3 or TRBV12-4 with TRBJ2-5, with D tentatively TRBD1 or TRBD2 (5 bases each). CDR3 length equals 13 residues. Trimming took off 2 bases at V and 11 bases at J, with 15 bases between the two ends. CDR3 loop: CASSLNQGAEQYF. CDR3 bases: TGTGCCAGCAGTTTAAACCAGGGAGCAGAACAGTACTTC.

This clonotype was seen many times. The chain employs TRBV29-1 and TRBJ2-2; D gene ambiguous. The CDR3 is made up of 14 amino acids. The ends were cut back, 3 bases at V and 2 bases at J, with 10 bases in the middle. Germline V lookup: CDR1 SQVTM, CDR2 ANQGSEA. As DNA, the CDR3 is TGCAGCGTTGAGAGGCAGGATAACACCGGGGAGCTGTTTTTT. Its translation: CSVERQDNTGELFF.

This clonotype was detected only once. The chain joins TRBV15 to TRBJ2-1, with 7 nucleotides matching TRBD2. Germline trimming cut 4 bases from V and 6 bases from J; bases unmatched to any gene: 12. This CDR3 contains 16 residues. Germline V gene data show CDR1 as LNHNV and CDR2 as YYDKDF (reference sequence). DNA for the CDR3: TGTGCCACCAGCACTAGGGTCCGTGGGAGGGCCAATGAGCAGTTCTTC. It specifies CATSTRVRGRANEQFF.

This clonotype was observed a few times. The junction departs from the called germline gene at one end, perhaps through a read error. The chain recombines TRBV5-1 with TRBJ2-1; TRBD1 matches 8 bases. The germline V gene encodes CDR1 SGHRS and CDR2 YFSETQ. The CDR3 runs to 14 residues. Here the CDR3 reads CAGSPGGLVNEQFF. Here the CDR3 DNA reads TGCGCCGGCAGCCCAGGGGGCCTGGTCAATGAGCAGTTCTTC.

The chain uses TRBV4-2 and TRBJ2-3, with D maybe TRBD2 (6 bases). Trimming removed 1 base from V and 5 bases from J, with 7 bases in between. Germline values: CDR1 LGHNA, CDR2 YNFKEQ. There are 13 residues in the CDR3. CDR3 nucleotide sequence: TGTGCCAGCAGCCAAGGCGGGGAAGATACGCAGTATTTT. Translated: CASSQGGEDTQYF.

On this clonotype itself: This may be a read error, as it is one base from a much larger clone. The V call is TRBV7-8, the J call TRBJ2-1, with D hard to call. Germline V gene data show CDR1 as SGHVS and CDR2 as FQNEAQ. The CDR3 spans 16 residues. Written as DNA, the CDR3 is TGTGTCAGCAGCTTAACCTCCTTCCCCTCCTACAATGAGCAGTTCTTC. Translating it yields CVSSLTSFPSYNEQFF.

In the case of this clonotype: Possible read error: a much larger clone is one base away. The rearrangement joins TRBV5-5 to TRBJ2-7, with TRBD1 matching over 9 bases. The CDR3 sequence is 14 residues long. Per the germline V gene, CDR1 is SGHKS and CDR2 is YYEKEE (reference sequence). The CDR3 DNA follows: TGTGTCAGCAGTTTCGACAGGGGGAACTACGAGCAGTACTTC. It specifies CVSSFDRGNYEQYF.

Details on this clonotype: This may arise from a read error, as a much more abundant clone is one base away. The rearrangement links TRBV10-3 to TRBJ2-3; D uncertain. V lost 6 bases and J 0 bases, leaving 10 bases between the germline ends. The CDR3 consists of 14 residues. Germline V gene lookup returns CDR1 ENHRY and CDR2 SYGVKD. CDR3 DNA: TGTGCCATCAGGGAGATGGCTAGCACAGATACGCAGTATTTT. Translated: CAIREMASTDTQYF.

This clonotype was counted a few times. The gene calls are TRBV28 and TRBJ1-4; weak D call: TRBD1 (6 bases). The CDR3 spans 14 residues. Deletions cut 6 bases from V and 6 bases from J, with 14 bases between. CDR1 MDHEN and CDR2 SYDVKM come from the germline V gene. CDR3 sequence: CASSPNGGDEKLFF. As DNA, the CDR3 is TGTGCCAGCAGCCCTAATGGGGGCGATGAAAAACTGTTTTTT.

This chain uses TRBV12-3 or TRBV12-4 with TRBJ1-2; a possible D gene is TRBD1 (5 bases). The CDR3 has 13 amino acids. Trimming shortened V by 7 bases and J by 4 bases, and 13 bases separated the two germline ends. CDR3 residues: CASTPPGTYGYTF. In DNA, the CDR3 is TGTGCCAGCACCCCTCCGGGGACCTATGGCTACACCTTC.

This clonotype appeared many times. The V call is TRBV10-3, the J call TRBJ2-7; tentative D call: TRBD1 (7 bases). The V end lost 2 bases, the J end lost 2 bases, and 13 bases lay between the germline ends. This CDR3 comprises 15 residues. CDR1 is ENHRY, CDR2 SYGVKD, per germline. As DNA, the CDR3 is TGTGCCATCAGTGAGGGGCAGGGGGGAACCTACGAGCAGTACTTC. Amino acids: CAISEGQGGTYEQYF.

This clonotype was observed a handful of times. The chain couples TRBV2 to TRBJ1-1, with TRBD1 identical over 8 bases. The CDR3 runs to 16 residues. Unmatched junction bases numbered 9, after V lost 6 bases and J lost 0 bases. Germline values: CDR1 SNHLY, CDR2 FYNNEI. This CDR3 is CASRTSQGEVNTEAFF. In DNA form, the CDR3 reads TGTGCCAGCAGGACATCACAGGGGGAAGTGAACACTGAAGCTTTCTTT.

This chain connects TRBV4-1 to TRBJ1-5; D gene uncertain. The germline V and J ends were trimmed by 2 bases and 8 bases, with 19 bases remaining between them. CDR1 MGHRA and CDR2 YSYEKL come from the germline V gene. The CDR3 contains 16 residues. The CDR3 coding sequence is TGCGCCAGCAGCCAACGGGTCGGACGGAGCGGAGAGCCCCAGCATTTT. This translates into CASSQRVGRSGEPQHF.